This entry lists 12 T cell receptor beta chains sequenced from one sample in a study of immune cell composition in non-small cell lung cancer. The assay was immunoSEQ multiplex PCR, and TCRdb's table has in-frame clones only and misses some. The data contain 2,500 to 3,500 clones, over 65% of them singletons. The normal lung sample lay at least 3 cm, and maximally far, from the tumour. The sample was non-adjacent lung tissue. Source of these receptors: a human donor with non-small cell lung cancer.

J is TRBJ2-5 and V is TRBV7-9; TRBD2 is a possible D gene (5 bases). This CDR3 is 14 amino acids long. V lost 3 bases, J lost 4 bases, and 12 bases lay in between. Germline-derived CDR1 and CDR2 are SEHNR and FQNEAQ (reference sequence). In nucleotides, the CDR3 is TGTGCCAGCAGCTTCGGGGTTGTGTCAGAGACCCAGTACTTC. It codes for CASSFGVVSETQYF.

The V call is TRBV27, the J call TRBJ1-1, with 8 bases matching TRBD1. In germline, CDR1 is MNHEY, CDR2 SMNVEV (reference sequence). The CDR3 is made up of 15 amino acids. Trimming at V came to 3 bases and at J to 1 base, leaving 4 bases not matched to a gene. The CDR3 sequence is CASSLRQGWNTEAFF. The CDR3, as DNA: TGTGCCAGCAGTTTGAGACAGGGGTGGAACACTGAAGCTTTCTTT.

V is TRBV30 and J is TRBJ1-5; D is uncertain. This CDR3 spans 15 amino acids. Germline V gene sequence: CDR1 GTSNPN, CDR2 SVGIG (reference sequence). V gave up 0 bases and J gave up 6 bases, with 15 bases separating them. The CDR3 sequence: CAWSVGLGGFQPQHF. DNA of the CDR3: TGTGCCTGGAGTGTTGGGTTGGGAGGGTTTCAGCCCCAGCATTTT.

The V gene is TRBV19, the J gene TRBJ2-6; maybe TRBD2 (6 bases). V lost 8 bases, J lost 4 bases, and 15 bases lay in between. This CDR3 is 15 amino acids long. The germline V gene encodes CDR1 LNHDA and CDR2 SQIVND (reference sequence). CDR3 amino acids: CASAGLATGANVLTF. The CDR3 coding sequence is TGTGCCAGTGCGGGACTCGCGACAGGGGCCAACGTCCTGACTTTC.

The rearrangement uses TRBV6-5 and TRBJ1-1, with D tentatively TRBD1 (5 bases). The CDR3 consists of 14 residues. V gave up 6 bases and J gave up 5 bases, with 16 bases separating them. The V gene's germline CDR1 is MNHEY and CDR2 SVGAGI. CDR3 DNA sequence: TGTGCCAGCAGCCGACAGAACTCAAGGACTGAAGCTTTCTTT. The encoded protein is CASSRQNSRTEAFF.

The V gene is TRBV7-6, the J gene TRBJ2-7, with a weak D call TRBD1 (6 bases). The CDR3 runs to 16 residues. The V and J ends lost 5 bases and 0 bases respectively, with 17 bases between them. Germline V CDR1 and CDR2: SGHVS, FNYEAQ. The CDR3 here is CASSPPGQESSYEQYF. In nucleotides, the CDR3 is TGTGCCAGCAGCCCACCGGGACAAGAGTCCTCCTACGAGCAGTACTTC.

This chain links TRBV15 with TRBJ1-2; 9 bases are shared with TRBD1. Germline values: CDR1 LNHNV, CDR2 YYDKDF (reference sequence). This CDR3 region has 15 residues. The junction had 9 bases not matched to a gene; V was cut back by 2 bases and J by 8 bases. This CDR3 reads CATSRPGQGFGGYTF. The CDR3 coding sequence is TGTGCCACCAGCAGACCGGGACAGGGATTCGGAGGCTACACCTTC.

This clone showed up just once. Here the CDR3 DNA reads TGTGCCTGGATCCCGGGACTAGCGTCGAACACCGGGGAGCTGTTTTTT. Residues: CAWIPGLASNTGELFF. The J gene is TRBJ2-2, the V gene TRBV30; TRBD2 matches 10 bases. V shed 4 bases and J 0 bases; nucleotides not matched to a gene: 5. This CDR3 spans 16 amino acids. Germline CDR1 GTSNPN, CDR2 SVGIG (reference sequence). The entire variable domain, with the rest obtained from reference TRBV30 and TRBJ2-2, is as follows: SQTIHQWPATLVQPVGSPLSLECTVEGTSNPNLYWYRQAAGRGLQLLFYSVGIGQISSEVPQNLSASRPQDRQFILSSKKLLLSDSGFYLCAWIPGLASNTGELFFGEGSRLTVL.

The chain uses TRBV10-1 and TRBJ1-5; D unclear. The V end was cut by 4 bases, the J end by 4 bases, with 8 bases between. Germline CDR1 and CDR2: WNHNN and SYGVQD (reference sequence). The CDR3 consists of 13 residues. The CDR3 region has the DNA TGCGCCAGCAGTGTTAGCGGAAATCAGCCCCAGCATTTT. It translates to CASSVSGNQPQHF.

The chain carries TRBV2 and TRBJ1-4, with 10 positions matching TRBD1. Germline V CDR1 and CDR2: SNHLY, FYNNEI. This CDR3 region has 15 residues. Germline trimming cut 6 bases from V and 7 bases from J; bases unmatched to any gene: 8. CDR3: CASRPTGGLIEKLFF. The DNA of the CDR3 is TGTGCCAGCAGGCCGACAGGGGGCTTAATTGAAAAACTGTTTTTT. Supplemented by reference TRBV2 and TRBJ1-4, the full variable domain reads EPEVTQTPSHQVTQMGQEVILRCVPISNHLYFYWYRQILGQKVEFLVSFYNNEISEKSEIFDDQFSVERPDGSNFTLKIRSTKLEDSAMYFCASRPTGGLIEKLFFGSGTQLSVL.

In its sample, this clone was seen a few times. This CDR3 reads CASSFAGGVNYGYTF. CDR3 in DNA: TGTGCCAGCAGTTTCGCCGGAGGGGTTAACTATGGCTACACCTTC. The chain carries TRBV27 and TRBJ1-2; a possible D gene is TRBD1 (5 bases). V was cut by 3 bases and J by 1 base, with 12 bases left in between. The CDR3 spans 15 residues. Per the germline V gene, CDR1 is MNHEY and CDR2 is SMNVEV (reference sequence).

The chain combines TRBV6-4 with TRBJ2-1; 8 bases are a match to TRBD2. Trimming cost V 0 bases and J 7 bases; bases outside gene matches: 5. From germline, CDR1 is MRHNA and CDR2 SNTAGT. The CDR3 contains 15 residues. In DNA, the CDR3 is TGTGCCAGCAGTGACTCGAGCGGGAGTAGTAATGAGCAGTTCTTC. This sequence encodes CASSDSSGSSNEQFF.